The entry below gives a single TCR beta chain sequence along with its context. These data originate in a study of cytomegalovirus exposure and HLA in healthy donors. Study in general: A preliminary data release comprised 70 million to 95 million unique TCRs obtained from HLA-typed donors.

PCR primers comprised 60 Vbeta and 13 Jbeta primers. This table comes from immunoSEQ multiplex PCR, and its TCRdb copy is limited to in-frame clones, with some not included. The table has about 140,000 clones, 80% to 85% seen once; the top ten hold more than 2%. The germline V gene encodes CDR1 SQVTM and CDR2 ANQGSEA. V dropped 6 bases and J dropped 5 bases, with 14 bases sitting between them. This CDR3 comprises 13 residues. The receptor comes from a boy between 2 and 10 years old in good health and CMV-seronegative. The genes are TRBV29-1 and TRBJ1-5; unclear D gene. The sample was PBMCs. The CDR3 sequence: CSVGGAWDQPQHF. The CDR3 DNA sequence: TGCAGCGTGGGAGGAGCTTGGGATCAGCCCCAGCATTTT.